The T cell receptor beta chain under discussion was sequenced for a study of early T cells in non-severe SARS-CoV-2 infection. MiXCR, applied by TCRdb to the 5' RACE reads, yields one record per CDR3 protein. The sample consists of about 63,000 distinct CDR3 sequences, over 10% of them appearing once. At least ten counts were recorded for this clonotype. Between the trimmed V and J ends, which lost 4 bases and 0 bases, there was a span of 13 bases. The CDR3 runs 16 residues. Germline values: CDR1 ENHRY, CDR2 SYGVKD. The sequencing input was whole blood. This TCR derives from an adult who was a healthcare worker with PCR-confirmed SARS-CoV-2 infection or an uninfected control (not recorded which). The chain employs TRBV10-3 and TRBJ1-3; D unresolved. CDR3 sequence (DNA): TGTGCCATCAGTGGGCTGGGTGGGAACTCTGGAAACACCATATATTTT. Amino acid sequence: CAISGLGGNSGNTIYF.